One T cell receptor beta chain is described in this entry. Its specificity is unknown. These data come from a study of shared clonotypes between healthy human individuals. The CDR3 length is 15 residues. Germline CDR1 and CDR2: SEHNR and FQNEAQ (reference sequence). V shed 0 bases and J shed 5 bases, with 10 bases lying between them. This was a deep-level run. Data came from immunoSEQ multiplex PCR; TCRdb stores just in-frame clones and leaves some out. The table records approximately 2,300,000 clones, 85% to 95% of them present only once. General observations from the study: Across subsets, estimated richness was generally greater for naive than for memory populations.

This chain uses TRBV7-9 with TRBJ2-2; D gene unclear. Specimen: naive CD4+ T cells from PBMCs. Indicated subset: CD45RA+ positively selected. The sequence derives from a man between 18 and 35 years old in good health. Some clones in this sample may be carry-over from other donors' samples. The CDR3 here is CASSLASGQTGELFF. The CDR3 nucleotides read TGTGCCAGCAGCTTAGCTTCTGGGCAGACCGGGGAGCTGTTTTTT.